The 18 T cell receptor beta chains listed next were all sequenced from one sample in a study of PD-L1 blockade in urothelial cancer. Time point reported: pretreatment peripheral blood. Data came from immunoSEQ multiplex PCR; TCRdb stores just in-frame clones and leaves some out. The repertoire holds around 100,000 clones, about nine tenths seen once, with roughly 2% in the top ten. Sequenced here: PBMCs, sampled around atezolizumab (anti-PD-L1) treatment. The origin of the receptors is a man in his sixties with urothelial cancer.

This chain links TRBV10-3 with TRBJ2-1; 8 bases map to TRBD2. The CDR3 has 13 amino acids. The J segment lost 8 bases and the V segment lost 7 bases, leaving 7 bases of the junction unmatched. Germline CDR1 and CDR2: ENHRY and SYGVKD. The DNA for the CDR3 is TGTGCCATCACTCCTACAGCGGGAGATGAGCAGTTCTTC. Its protein product is CAITPTAGDEQFF.

The chain combines TRBV4-1 with TRBJ1-5; D may be TRBD1 (5 bases). The length of the CDR3 is 15 residues. The V end was cut by 1 base, the J end by 6 bases, with 13 bases between. Germline V gene data show CDR1 as MGHRA and CDR2 as YSYEKL. The CDR3 region has the DNA TGCGCCAGCAGCCAAGCCCCGGGGGAAGGTCAGCCCCAGCATTTT. Residues: CASSQAPGEGQPQHF.

This clone was seen many times. Different DNA sequences within this sample yield the same CDR3. The chain couples TRBV4-2 to TRBJ2-7; 8 bases map to TRBD1. There are 14 residues in the CDR3. The V gene's germline CDR1 is LGHNA and CDR2 YNFKEQ. Trimming took 4 bases from V and 2 from J; bases not matched to a gene: 4. As DNA, the CDR3 is TGTGCCAGCAGCCCCGGGACAGGTACCTACGAGCAGTACTTC. It specifies CASSPGTGTYEQYF.

This chain connects TRBV27 to TRBJ1-5; the D is unclear. Per germline, CDR1 MNHEY and CDR2 SMNVEV (reference sequence). Trimming stripped 9 bases from V and 7 bases from J, with 16 bases between. This CDR3 has 13 amino acids. The CDR3 DNA is TGTGCCAGTTCCTCCCACAGTCTCCAGCCCCAGCATTTT. It is translated as CASSSHSLQPQHF.

The V gene is TRBV6-4, the J gene TRBJ2-1; the D gene is possibly TRBD1 (6 bases). This CDR3 contains 13 residues. Germline V CDR1 and CDR2: MRHNA, SNTAGT. V was pared by 6 bases and J by 15 bases, with 21 bases between. DNA of the CDR3: TGTGCCAGCAGCGAGGGGGAGAGTCCCCCCCGGTTCTTC. It codes for CASSEGESPPRFF.

The V gene is TRBV7-2, the J gene TRBJ1-4; TRBD1 matches at 7 bases. The CDR3 runs 16 residues. Per germline, CDR1 SGHTA and CDR2 FQGNSA. V lost 2 bases, J lost 4 bases, and 7 bases stayed unmatched. CDR3 amino acids: CASSLSGGPFNEKLFF. For the CDR3, the DNA is TGTGCCAGCAGCTTATCAGGGGGACCCTTTAATGAAAAACTGTTTTTT.

The chain has TRBV6-5 and TRBJ2-1, with D possibly matching TRBD2 (5 bases). The ends were cut back, 6 bases at V and 5 bases at J, with 8 bases in the middle. The CDR3 is 12 residues long. Per germline, CDR1 MNHEY and CDR2 SVGAGI. CDR3 protein: CASRTGNNEQFF. The CDR3 DNA is TGTGCCAGCAGAACCGGGAACAATGAGCAGTTCTTC.

The genes are TRBV28 and TRBJ1-5; D may be TRBD1 (5 bases). This CDR3 is 12 amino acids long. Trimming took 5 bases from V and 5 from J, leaving 7 bases between them. In germline, CDR1 is MDHEN, CDR2 SYDVKM. The CDR3 bases are TGTGCCAGCAGTCGGGGGTATCAGCCCCAGCATTTT. Its translation: CASSRGYQPQHF.

V usage is TRBV11-3 and J usage is TRBJ2-1, with TRBD2 identical over 10 bases. Germline V gene sequence: CDR1 SGHNT, CDR2 YENEEA. The CDR3 has 14 residues. Trimming took 5 bases from V and 6 from J; bases not matched to a gene: 4. CDR3 DNA sequence: TGTGCCAGCAGCCGAAGCGGGAGGGGCAATGAGCAGTTCTTC. It is translated as CASSRSGRGNEQFF.

The chain carries TRBV7-2 and TRBJ2-1; D is unclear. This CDR3 has 15 amino acids. V shed 1 base and J shed 0 bases, with 7 bases lying between them. Germline CDR1 is SGHTA and CDR2 is FQGNSA. The CDR3 DNA sequence: TGTGCCAGCAGCTTAGTAGTGCGCTCCTACAATGAGCAGTTCTTC. Protein product: CASSLVVRSYNEQFF.

The chain links TRBV5-1 to TRBJ2-5; 11 nucleotides line up with TRBD2. J was trimmed by 4 bases and V by 0 bases; bases with no gene match: 5. Germline assignment: CDR1 SGHRS and CDR2 YFSETQ. The CDR3 length is 16 residues. CDR3 in DNA: TGCGCCAGCAGCTTGGGGCCTAGCGGGGGGCCAGAGACCCAGTACTTC. Translating it yields CASSLGPSGGPETQYF.

The chain has TRBV21-1 and TRBJ2-7; TRBD2, the D gene given by the table, was not confirmed from the DNA. TRBV21-1 is noted as a pseudogene. There are 15 residues in the CDR3. The CDR3 DNA follows: TGTGCCAGCCCATGGGGGCGGGAGACCTCCTACGAGCAGTACTTC. It specifies CASPWGRETSYEQYF.

This chain connects TRBV7-9 to TRBJ2-1; 9 positions agree with TRBD1. V was clipped by 1 base and J by 9 bases; unmatched bases: 10. This CDR3 contains 16 residues. CDR1 and CDR2 from the germline V gene are SEHNR and FQNEAQ (reference sequence). Here the CDR3 DNA reads TGTGCCAGCAGCTTAGACCGCCGGGACAGGGTTTTTGAGCAGTTCTTC. Translating it yields CASSLDRRDRVFEQFF.

This rearrangement joins TRBV28 to TRBJ1-4; the match to TRBD1 covers 8 bases. V shed 6 bases and J 2 bases; nucleotides not matched to a gene: 5. The germline V gene encodes CDR1 MDHEN and CDR2 SYDVKM. CDR3 length equals 15 residues. The CDR3 region is CASRPRTGTNEKLFF. Here the CDR3 DNA reads TGTGCCAGCAGACCCCGGACAGGGACTAATGAAAAACTGTTTTTT.

This sequence joins TRBV4-3 and TRBJ2-7, with TRBD1 matching over 8 bases. The CDR3 runs 16 residues. After removal of 0 bases from V and 4 bases from J, the junction contained 8 bases not matched to a gene. Germline V lookup: CDR1 LGHNA, CDR2 YSLEER. The CDR3 here is CASSQDVGQGLYEQYF. The CDR3, as DNA: TGCGCCAGCAGCCAAGACGTAGGACAGGGATTATACGAGCAGTACTTC.

The table lists this clone with a few counts. This chain connects TRBV7-9 to TRBJ2-2, with 14 bases that match TRBD2. V lost 4 bases to trimming and J lost 5 bases; unmatched junction nucleotides: 9. The CDR3 loop spans 18 amino acids. Germline CDR1 is SEHNR and CDR2 is FQNEAQ (reference sequence). As DNA, the CDR3 is TGTGCCAGCAGCTGGAGACTAGCGGGGGGGGTGAAGACCGGGGAGCTGTTTTTT. Translating it yields CASSWRLAGGVKTGELFF.

V gene TRBV9 combines with J gene TRBJ2-1; TRBD2 matches 10 bases. Trimming cost V 0 bases and J 9 bases; bases outside gene matches: 9. The V gene's germline CDR1 is SGDLS and CDR2 YYNGEE. This CDR3 spans 16 amino acids. Here the CDR3 reads CASSVGGAGGLGEQFF. The CDR3 region has the DNA TGTGCCAGCAGCGTAGGGGGAGCGGGGGGGCTGGGTGAGCAGTTCTTC.

This rearrangement joins TRBV7-2 to TRBJ2-5, with TRBD2 matching 11 bases. CDR1 is SGHTA and CDR2 is FQGNSA in the germline V gene. CDR3 size: 15 residues. Trimming took 5 bases from V and 5 from J; bases not matched to a gene: 7. CDR3 bases: TGTGCCAGCAGCCGGACGGTAGCGGGAGGGGAGACCCAGTACTTC. It specifies CASSRTVAGGETQYF.